One and the same sample provided the 4 T cell receptor beta chains below, sequenced in a study of blood T cell repertoires in COVID-19. Sequencing was performed with immunoSEQ multiplex PCR; in TCRdb, only in-frame clones are kept and a portion is missing. The repertoire consists of over 200,000 clones, with 75% to 90% occurring once and the leading ten covering roughly a sixth. The source material was PBMCs or T cells enriched from blood (not recorded which). These receptors were obtained from a man between 35 and 55 years old who had recovered from COVID-19.

This clone was seen only a few times. This chain joins TRBV18 and TRBJ1-2; no reliable D call. Trimming stripped 6 bases from V and 0 bases from J, with 11 bases between. Germline V gene lookup returns CDR1 KGHSH and CDR2 LQKENI. The CDR3 is 14 amino acids. DNA for the CDR3: TGTGCCAGCTCCTCTAGTGAGTCTAACTATGGCTACACCTTC. It encodes CASSSSESNYGYTF.

The chain couples TRBV6-5 to TRBJ2-2; tentative D call: TRBD1 (6 bases). The V gene lost 0 bases and the J gene lost 4 bases, with 12 bases spanning the gap. This CDR3 is built from 16 residues. Germline CDR1 MNHEY, CDR2 SVGAGI. CDR3 sequence: CASSYSGTGLTGELFF. The CDR3 DNA reads TGTGCCAGCAGTTACTCGGGAACAGGGCTCACCGGGGAGCTGTTTTTT.

This chain uses TRBV4-2 with TRBJ2-5; a weak D match, TRBD2 (5 bases). CDR3 length: 15 amino acids. The V and J ends lost 6 bases and 7 bases respectively, with 21 bases between them. Germline V gene data show CDR1 as LGHNA and CDR2 as YNFKEQ. The CDR3 protein is CASSPKVEGSGTQYF. CDR3 nucleotide sequence: TGTGCCAGCAGTCCGAAGGTAGAGGGCTCAGGGACCCAGTACTTC.

This chain links TRBV5-8 with TRBJ1-5, with D perhaps TRBD1 (6 bases). The germline CDR1 and CDR2 sequences are SGHTS and YDEGEE. CDR3 length: 17 residues. Trimming cost V 4 bases and J 2 bases, with 19 bases left between them. CDR3 DNA: TGTGCCAGCAGCCCCGGGACACCCCGCATTGGCAATCAGCCCCAGCATTTT. This gives the protein CASSPGTPRIGNQPQHF.